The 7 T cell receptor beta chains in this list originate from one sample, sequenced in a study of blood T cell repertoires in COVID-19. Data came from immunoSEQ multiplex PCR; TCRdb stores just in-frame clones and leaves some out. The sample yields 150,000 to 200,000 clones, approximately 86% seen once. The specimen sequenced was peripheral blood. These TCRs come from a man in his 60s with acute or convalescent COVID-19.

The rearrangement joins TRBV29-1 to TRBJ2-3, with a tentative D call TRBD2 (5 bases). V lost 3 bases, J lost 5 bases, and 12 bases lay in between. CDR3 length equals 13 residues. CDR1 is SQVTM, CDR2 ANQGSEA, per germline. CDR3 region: CSVDKYRGDTQYF. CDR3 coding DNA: TGCAGCGTTGATAAATATCGGGGAGATACGCAGTATTTT.

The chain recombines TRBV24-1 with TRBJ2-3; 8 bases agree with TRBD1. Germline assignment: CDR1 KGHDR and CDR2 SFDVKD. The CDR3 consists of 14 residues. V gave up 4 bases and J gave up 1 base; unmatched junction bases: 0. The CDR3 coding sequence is TGTGCCACCAGTGAGGACAGGGGCACAGATACGCAGTATTTT. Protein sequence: CATSEDRGTDTQYF.

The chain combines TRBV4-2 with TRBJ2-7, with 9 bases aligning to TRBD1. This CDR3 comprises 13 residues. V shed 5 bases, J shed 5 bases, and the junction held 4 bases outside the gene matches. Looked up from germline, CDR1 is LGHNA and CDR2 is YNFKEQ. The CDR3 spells CASSVRTGDEQYF. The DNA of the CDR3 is TGTGCCAGCAGCGTACGGACAGGGGACGAGCAGTACTTC.

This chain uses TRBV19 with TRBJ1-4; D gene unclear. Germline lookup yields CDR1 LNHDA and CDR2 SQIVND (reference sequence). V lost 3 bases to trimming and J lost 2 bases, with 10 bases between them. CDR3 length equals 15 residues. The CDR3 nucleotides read TGTGCCAGTAGTATTGCCCGGAGTACTAATGAAAAACTGTTTTTT. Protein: CASSIARSTNEKLFF.

The CDR3 bases are TGTGCCAGCAGCTTGTTCGCGGGGAGGGTCAATGAGCAGTTCTTC. Translated, it gives CASSLFAGRVNEQFF. The genes are TRBV11-2 and TRBJ2-1; 7 nucleotides align to TRBD2. The CDR3 runs to 15 residues. V shed 3 bases and J 6 bases; nucleotides not matched to a gene: 8. CDR1 SGHAT and CDR2 FQNNGV come from the germline V gene.

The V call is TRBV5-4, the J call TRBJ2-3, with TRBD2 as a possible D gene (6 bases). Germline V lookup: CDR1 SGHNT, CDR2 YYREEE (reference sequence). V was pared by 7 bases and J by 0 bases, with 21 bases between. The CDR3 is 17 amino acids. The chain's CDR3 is CASPASPGVGSTDTQYF. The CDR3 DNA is TGTGCCAGCCCAGCCAGTCCGGGGGTGGGTAGCACAGATACGCAGTATTTT.

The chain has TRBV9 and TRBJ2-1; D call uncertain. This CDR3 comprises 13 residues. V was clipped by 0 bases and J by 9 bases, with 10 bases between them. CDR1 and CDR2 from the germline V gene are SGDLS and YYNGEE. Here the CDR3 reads CASSVEPFGEQFF. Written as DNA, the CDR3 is TGTGCCAGCAGCGTAGAACCGTTCGGTGAGCAGTTCTTC.